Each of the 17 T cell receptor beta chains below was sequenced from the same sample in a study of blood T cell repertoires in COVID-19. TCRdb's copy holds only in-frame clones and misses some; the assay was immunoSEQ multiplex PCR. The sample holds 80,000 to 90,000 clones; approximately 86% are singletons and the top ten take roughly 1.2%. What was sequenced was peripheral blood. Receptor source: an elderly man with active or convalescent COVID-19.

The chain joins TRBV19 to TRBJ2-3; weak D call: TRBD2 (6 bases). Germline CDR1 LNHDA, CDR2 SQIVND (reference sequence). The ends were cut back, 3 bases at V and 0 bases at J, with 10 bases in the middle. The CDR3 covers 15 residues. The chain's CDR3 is CASSIPGTSTDTQYF. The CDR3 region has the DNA TGTGCCAGTAGTATTCCCGGGACTAGCACAGATACGCAGTATTTT.

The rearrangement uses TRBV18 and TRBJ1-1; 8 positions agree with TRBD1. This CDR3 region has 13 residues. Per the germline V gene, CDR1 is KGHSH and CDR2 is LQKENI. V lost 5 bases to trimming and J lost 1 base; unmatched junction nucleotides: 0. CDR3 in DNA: TGTGCCAGCTCAGGACAGGGGAACACTGAAGCTTTCTTT. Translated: CASSGQGNTEAFF. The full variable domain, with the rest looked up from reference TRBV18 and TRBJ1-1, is NAGVMQNPRHLVRRRGQEARLRCSPMKGHSHVYWYRQLPEEGLKFMVYLQKENIIDESGMPKERFSAEFPKEGPSILRIQQVVRGDSAAYFCASSGQGNTEAFFGQGTRLTVV.

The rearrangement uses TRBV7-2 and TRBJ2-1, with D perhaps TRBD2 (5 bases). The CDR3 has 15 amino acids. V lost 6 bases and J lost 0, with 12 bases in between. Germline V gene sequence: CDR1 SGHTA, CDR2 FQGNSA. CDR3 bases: TGTGCCAGCAGTTGGACTTGGAGCTCCTACAATGAGCAGTTCTTC. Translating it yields CASSWTWSSYNEQFF.

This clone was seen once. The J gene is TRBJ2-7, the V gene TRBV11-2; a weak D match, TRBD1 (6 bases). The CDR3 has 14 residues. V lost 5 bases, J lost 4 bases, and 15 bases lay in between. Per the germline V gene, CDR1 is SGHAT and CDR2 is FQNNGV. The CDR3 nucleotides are TGTGCCAGCAGCGTACCACAGGGTCCGTACGAGCAGTACTTC. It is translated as CASSVPQGPYEQYF.

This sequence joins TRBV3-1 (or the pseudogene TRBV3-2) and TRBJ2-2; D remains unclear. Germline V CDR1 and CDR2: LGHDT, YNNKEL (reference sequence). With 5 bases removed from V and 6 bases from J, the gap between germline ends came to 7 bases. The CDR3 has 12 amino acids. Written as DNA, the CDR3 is TGTGCCAGCAGCGCGGCTCCCGGGGAGCTGTTTTTT. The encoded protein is CASSAAPGELFF.

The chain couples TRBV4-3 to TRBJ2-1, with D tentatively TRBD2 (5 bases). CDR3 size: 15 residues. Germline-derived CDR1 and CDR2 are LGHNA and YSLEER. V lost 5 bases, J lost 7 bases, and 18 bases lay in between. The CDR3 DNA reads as TGCGCCAGCAGCTACGGAGCGGTCAAAACTAATGAGCAGTTCTTC. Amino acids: CASSYGAVKTNEQFF.

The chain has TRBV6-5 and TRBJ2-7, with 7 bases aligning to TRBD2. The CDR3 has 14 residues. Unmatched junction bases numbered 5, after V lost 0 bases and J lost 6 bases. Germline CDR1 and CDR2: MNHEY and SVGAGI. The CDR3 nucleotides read TGTGCCAGCAGTTACTCAGGCGGGAGTCTCGAGCAGTACTTC. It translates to CASSYSGGSLEQYF.

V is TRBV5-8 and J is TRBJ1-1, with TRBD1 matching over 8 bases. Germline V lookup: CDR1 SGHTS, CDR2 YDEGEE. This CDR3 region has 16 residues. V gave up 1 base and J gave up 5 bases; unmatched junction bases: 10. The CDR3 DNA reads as TGTGCCAGCAGCTTGCCCAAGGACAGGGTTCGGACTGAAGCTTTCTTT. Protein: CASSLPKDRVRTEAFF.

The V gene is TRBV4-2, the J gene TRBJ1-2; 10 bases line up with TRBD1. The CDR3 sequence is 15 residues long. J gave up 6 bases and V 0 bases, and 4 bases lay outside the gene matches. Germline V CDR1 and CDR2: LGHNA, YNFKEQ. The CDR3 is CASSQEGQGSDGYTF. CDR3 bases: TGTGCCAGCAGCCAAGAGGGACAGGGGAGCGATGGCTACACCTTC.

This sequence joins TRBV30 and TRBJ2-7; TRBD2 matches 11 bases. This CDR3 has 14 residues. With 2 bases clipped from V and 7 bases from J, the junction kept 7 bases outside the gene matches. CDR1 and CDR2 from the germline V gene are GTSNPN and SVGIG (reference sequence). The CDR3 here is CAWSFGSGREEQYF. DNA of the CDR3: TGTGCCTGGAGTTTCGGTAGCGGGAGGGAAGAGCAGTACTTC.

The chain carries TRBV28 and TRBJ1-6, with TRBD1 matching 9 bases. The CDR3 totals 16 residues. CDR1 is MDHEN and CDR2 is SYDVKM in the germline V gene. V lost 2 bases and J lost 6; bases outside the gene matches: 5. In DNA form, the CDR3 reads TGTGCCAGCAGTTTAGGGACAGGGACCATTAATTCACCCCTCCACTTT. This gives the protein CASSLGTGTINSPLHF.

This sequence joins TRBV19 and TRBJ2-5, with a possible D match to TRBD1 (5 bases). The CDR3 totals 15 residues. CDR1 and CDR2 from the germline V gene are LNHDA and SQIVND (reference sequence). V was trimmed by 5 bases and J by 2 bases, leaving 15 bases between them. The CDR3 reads CASSVGPSTQETQYF. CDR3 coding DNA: TGTGCCAGTAGTGTGGGGCCGAGCACACAAGAGACCCAGTACTTC. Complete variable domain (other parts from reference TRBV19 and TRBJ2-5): DGGITQSPKYLFRKEGQNVTLSCEQNLNHDAMYWYRQDPGQGLRLIYYSQIVNDFQKGDIAEGYSVSREKKESFPLTVTSAQKNPTAFYLCASSVGPSTQETQYFGPGTRLLVL.

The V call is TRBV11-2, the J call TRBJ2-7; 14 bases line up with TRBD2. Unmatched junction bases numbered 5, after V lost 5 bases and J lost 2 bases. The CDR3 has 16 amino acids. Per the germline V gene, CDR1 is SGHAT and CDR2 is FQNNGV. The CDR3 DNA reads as TGTGCCAGCAGCCTTCCGGGACTAGCGGGGGCCTACGAGCAGTACTTC. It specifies CASSLPGLAGAYEQYF.

The CDR3 is CSVGRDSSYNEQFF. The DNA for the CDR3 is TGCAGCGTTGGCCGGGACAGCTCCTACAATGAGCAGTTCTTC. V gene TRBV29-1 combines with J gene TRBJ2-1, with 7 bases matching TRBD1. Germline trimming cut 4 bases from V and 0 bases from J; bases unmatched to any gene: 3. The CDR3 sequence is 14 residues long. Germline V gene sequence: CDR1 SQVTM, CDR2 ANQGSEA.

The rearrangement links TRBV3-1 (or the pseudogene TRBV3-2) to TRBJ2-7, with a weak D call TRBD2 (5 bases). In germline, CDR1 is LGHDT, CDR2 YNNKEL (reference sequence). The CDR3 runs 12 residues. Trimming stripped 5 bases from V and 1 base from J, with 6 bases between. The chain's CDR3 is CASSGSSYEQYF. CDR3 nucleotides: TGTGCCAGCAGCGGGAGTTCCTACGAGCAGTACTTC.

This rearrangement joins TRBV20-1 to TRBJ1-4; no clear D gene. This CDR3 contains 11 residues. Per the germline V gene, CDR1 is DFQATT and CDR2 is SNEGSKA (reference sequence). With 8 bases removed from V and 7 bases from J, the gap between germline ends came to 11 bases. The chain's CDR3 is CSLERAEKLFF. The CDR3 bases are TGCAGTCTCGAGCGGGCTGAAAAACTGTTTTTT.

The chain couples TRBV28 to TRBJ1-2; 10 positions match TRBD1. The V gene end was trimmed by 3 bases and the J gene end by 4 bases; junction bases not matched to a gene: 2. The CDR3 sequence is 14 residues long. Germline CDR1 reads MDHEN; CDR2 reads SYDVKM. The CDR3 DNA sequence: TGTGCCAGCAGTTTGACAGGGGGCATCTATGGCTACACCTTC. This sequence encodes CASSLTGGIYGYTF.